This T cell receptor beta chain stems from a study of identical twins (dated by TCRdb to 2016 to 2018). Regarding the complete study: The study deep-sequenced TCR alpha and beta repertoires from monozygotic twins, unrelated adults of various ages and cord blood to test whether fetal clonotypes persist. To rule out contamination, replicate twin experiments were performed at different times with different library preparation protocols.

Trimming takes 1 base from V and 1 base from J, and the germline ends sit 7 bases apart. From cysteine to phenylalanine, the CDR3 is 14 amino acids long. Only the CDR3 DNA is retained, 42 bases long and in frame from the first base. The germline V gene provides CDR1 LGHNA and CDR2 YSLEER. Every donor was a healthy Caucasian. Three pairs of female monozygotic twins, all aged about 18 to 30 years, were included in the twin cohort. CD4+ and CD8+ T cell populations were isolated with positive isolation kits from Invitrogen. What the authors observed across the whole study: Compared with coincidental sharing between unrelated individuals, an excess of low generation-probability sequences was observed among out-of-frame TCR alpha sequences shared between twins. Conclusions relied on cross-sectional statistical analysis, since the same donors could not be followed over many years. Fewer insertions were carried by abundant cord blood beta clonotypes; a weaker similar trend was observed in young adult naive repertoires, while no such trend was observed in memory repertoires. In beta out-of-frame sequences, excess twin sharing was weaker, because having fewer shared sequences lowered the signal-to-noise ratio. Invariant T cells such as MAIT and iNKT could partly confound zero-insertion analyses, though diverse VJ usage argued against this for most clonotypes. Recombination models systematically underestimated out-of-frame TCR alpha sharing in monozygotic twins but agreed with sharing between unrelated individuals.

The library was prepared using 5' RACE. Sequencing relied on an Illumina HiSeq 2000. Template switching introduced a universal primer binding site; the final cDNA contained a unique molecular identifier, enabling accurate counting of TCR cDNA molecules. Specific primers in the conserved constant-segment region were used to synthesize first-strand cDNA for TCR alpha and beta chains. To control for contamination, every cDNA library was double barcoded, receiving both a SMART-Mk sample barcode and Illumina barcodes. TruSeq adapter sequences and Illumina sample barcodes were added in two successive PCR steps. The TCR alpha and beta cDNA libraries were sequenced on the Illumina HiSeq platform using custom primers. The authors processed their data as follows. MiGEC processed the raw reads to extract unique molecular identifiers, while MiXCR was used to determine the CDR3 positions. For each individual, recombination models were inferred using an EM algorithm with the repgenHMM and IGoR tools. Shared clonotype analysis was performed with the tcR package in R, normalizing sharing by the product of cloneset sizes. Out-of-frame nonproductive sequences were analyzed to study raw recombination free of thymic and clonal selection effects. TCRdb applied fastp at Q25 and MiXCR to the public reads, then kept only in-frame beta chains. Entries are consolidated by CDR3 protein sequence, retaining the most common genes and DNA. The V and J calls here are based on TCRdb, not the publication. The sample table records roughly 470,000 distinct CDR3 sequences; about 13% of these occur just once. The top ten hold 0.98% of the sample.

As regards this clonotype: Its antigen remains undetermined. The record has no base qualities; no much larger clone is one base away.

This sample was shared with a second study, whose subject was yellow fever vaccine responses in identical twins. As described in the second report: According to the authors, the vaccine-induced T cell response in identical twins seemed to be partly convergent and partly specific to each individual. Focusing on identical twins, the study followed the T cell clones that responded to the vaccine, and did so with precision.

The V and J segments used are TRBV4-3 and TRBJ1-1, with no reliable assignment of the D segment. The sequence was obtained from a young woman in good health. Source material: CD4+ T cells sorted from blood. The CDR3 region: CASSQGRRNTEAFF. The DNA sequence reads TGCGCCAGCAGCCAAGGGAGGAGGAACACTGAAGCTTTCTTT.